This T cell receptor (beta chain) is drawn from a study of graft-versus-host responses after intestinal transplantation. The wider study: Induction with anti-thymocyte globulin, then tacrolimus and steroids for about 3 years, was given to all recipients. Study-level points and caveats: Some patients had graft-donor T cell macrochimerism. In their allografts, the ratios of graft-versus-host to host-versus-graft T cell clones were high. An association linked early post-transplant HvG declines with peak circulating GvH clone levels.

Clones were sequenced by immunoSEQ multiplex PCR, and TCRdb holds only the in-frame ones, with some missing. The profile covers about 97,000 clones, with 80% to 95% appearing a single time and approximately 16% taken by the ten largest. Note on this clone: Its antigen is unidentified. This sample also contains other DNA sequences that code for the same CDR3.

This CDR3 is built from 15 residues. Germline CDR1 is SQVTM and CDR2 is ANQGSEA. Trimming cost V 5 bases and J 0 bases; bases outside gene matches: 7. The material sequenced was PBMCs, taken about 460 days after intestinal transplant. This rearrangement joins TRBV29-1 to TRBJ2-3; the match to TRBD2 covers 8 bases. The clonotype comes from a human patient who received an intestinal transplant, so some T cells may come from the graft donor. The CDR3 sequence is CSVQPGGRSTDTQYF. The CDR3 coding sequence is TGCAGCGTTCAACCGGGGGGGCGAAGCACAGATACGCAGTATTTT.